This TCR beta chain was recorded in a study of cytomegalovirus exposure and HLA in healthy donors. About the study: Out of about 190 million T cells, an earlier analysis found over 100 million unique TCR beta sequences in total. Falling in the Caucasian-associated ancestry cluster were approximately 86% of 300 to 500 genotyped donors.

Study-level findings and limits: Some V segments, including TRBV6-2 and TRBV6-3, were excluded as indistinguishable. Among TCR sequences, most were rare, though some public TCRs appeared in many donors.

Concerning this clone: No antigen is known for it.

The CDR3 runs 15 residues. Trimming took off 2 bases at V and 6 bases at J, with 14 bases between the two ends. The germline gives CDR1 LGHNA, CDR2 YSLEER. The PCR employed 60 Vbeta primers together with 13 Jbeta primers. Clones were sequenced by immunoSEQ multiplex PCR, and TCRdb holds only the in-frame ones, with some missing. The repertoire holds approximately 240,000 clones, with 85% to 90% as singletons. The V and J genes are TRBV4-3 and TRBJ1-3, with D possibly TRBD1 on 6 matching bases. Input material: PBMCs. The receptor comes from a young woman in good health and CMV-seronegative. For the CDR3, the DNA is TGCGCCAGCAGCCAAAGGAAGGGGGAACCAAACACCATATATTTT. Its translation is CASSQRKGEPNTIYF.